One and the same sample provided the 3 T cell receptor beta chains below, sequenced in a study of blood T cell repertoires in COVID-19. TCRdb's copy holds only in-frame clones and misses some; the assay was immunoSEQ multiplex PCR. The sample lists fewer than 350,000 clones, 87% seen once, with about 6.1% in the top ten. Sequences were obtained from PBMCs or T cells enriched from blood (not recorded which). The receptor source for this set is a woman aged 40-49 years who had recovered from COVID-19.

This clone has just one count. V usage is TRBV7-3 and J usage is TRBJ2-5; 8 bases map to TRBD1. V lost 5 bases to trimming and J lost 4 bases; unmatched junction nucleotides: 3. The CDR3 has 13 residues. Germline V gene lookup returns CDR1 SGHTA and CDR2 FQGTGA. CDR3 sequence (DNA): TGTGCCAGCAGCCTCGACAGGGGAGAGACCCAGTACTTC. Translated: CASSLDRGETQYF.

The CDR3 bases are TGTGCCAGTAGCCCACAGGGCCCGAACACTGAAGCTTTCTTT. Its protein product is CASSPQGPNTEAFF. The chain links TRBV19 to TRBJ1-1; D might be TRBD1 (6 bases). This CDR3 is 14 amino acids long. Between the trimmed V and J ends, which lost 6 bases and 1 base, there was a span of 12 bases. CDR1 and CDR2 (germline): LNHDA, SQIVND (reference sequence).

The chain uses TRBV5-8 and TRBJ1-5; tentatively, D is TRBD1 (5 bases). V shed 1 base and J shed 0 bases, with 14 bases lying between them. Germline assignment: CDR1 SGHTS and CDR2 YDEGEE. The CDR3 has 17 residues. The CDR3 DNA sequence: TGTGCCAGCAGCTTGCCTCGGGGGAGATATAGCAATCAGCCCCAGCATTTT. Amino acids: CASSLPRGRYSNQPQHF. Combining the CDR3 with reference TRBV5-8 and TRBJ1-5 gives the whole variable domain EAGVTQSPTHLIKTRGQQATLRCSPISGHTSVYWYQQALGLGLQFLLWYDEGEERNRGNFPPRFSGRQFPNYSSELNVNALELEDSALYLCASSLPRGRYSNQPQHFGDGTRLSIL.